This T cell receptor beta chain was identified in a study of identical twins. The table lists this clonotype with many counts. Its matching antigen is unknown. With 6 bases clipped from V and 2 bases from J, the junction kept 12 bases outside the gene matches. The CDR3 extends over 17 amino acids. The germline gives CDR1 DFQATT, CDR2 SNEGSKA (reference sequence). From the 5' RACE reads, TCRdb called clonotypes with MiXCR, one entry per CDR3 protein. The table includes 750,000 to 950,000 distinct CDR3 sequences, 10% to 15% detected once. Study-wide results and limits: The degree of excess twin sharing was weaker in beta out-of-frame sequences.

This same sample was also taken into another study, of yellow fever vaccine responses in identical twins.

V and J are TRBV20-1 and TRBJ1-4, with 10 bases fitting TRBD1. This receptor was obtained from a woman in her late teens or twenties in good health. The sample consisted of PBMCs. CDR3 protein: CSALQIDRGLTNEKLFF. In DNA form, the CDR3 reads TGCAGTGCGCTACAGATTGACAGGGGGCTGACTAATGAAAAACTGTTTTTT.